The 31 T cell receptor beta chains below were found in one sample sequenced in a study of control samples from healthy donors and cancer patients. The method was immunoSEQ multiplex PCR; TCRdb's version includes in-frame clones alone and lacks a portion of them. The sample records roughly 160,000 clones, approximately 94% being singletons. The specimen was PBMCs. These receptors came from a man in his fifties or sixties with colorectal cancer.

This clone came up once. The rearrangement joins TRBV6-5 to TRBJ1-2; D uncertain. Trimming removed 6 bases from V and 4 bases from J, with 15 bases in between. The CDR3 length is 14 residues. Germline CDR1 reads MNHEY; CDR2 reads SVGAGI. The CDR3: CASSVGRKPYGYTF. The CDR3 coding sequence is TGTGCCAGCAGCGTTGGACGGAAACCCTATGGCTACACCTTC.

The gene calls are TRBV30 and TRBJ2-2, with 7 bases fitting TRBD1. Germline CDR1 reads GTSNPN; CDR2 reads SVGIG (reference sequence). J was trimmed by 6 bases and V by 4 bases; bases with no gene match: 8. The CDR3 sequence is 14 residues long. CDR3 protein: CAWTPGTVSGELFF. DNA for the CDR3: TGTGCCTGGACCCCAGGGACAGTCTCCGGGGAGCTGTTTTTT.

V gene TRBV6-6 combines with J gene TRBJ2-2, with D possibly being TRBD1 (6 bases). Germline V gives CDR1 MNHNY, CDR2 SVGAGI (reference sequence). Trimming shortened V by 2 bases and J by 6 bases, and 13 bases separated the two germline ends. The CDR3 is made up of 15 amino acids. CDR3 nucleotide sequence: TGTGCCAGCAGTTACAGAACAGGGATCGCCGGGGAGCTGTTTTTT. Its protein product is CASSYRTGIAGELFF.

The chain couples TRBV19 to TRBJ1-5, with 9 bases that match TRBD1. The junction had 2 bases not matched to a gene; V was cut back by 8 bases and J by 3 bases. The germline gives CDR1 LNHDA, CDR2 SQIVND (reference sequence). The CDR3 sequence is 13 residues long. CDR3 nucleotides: TGTGCCAGTGGGACAGGGTTCAATCAGCCCCAGCATTTT. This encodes CASGTGFNQPQHF.

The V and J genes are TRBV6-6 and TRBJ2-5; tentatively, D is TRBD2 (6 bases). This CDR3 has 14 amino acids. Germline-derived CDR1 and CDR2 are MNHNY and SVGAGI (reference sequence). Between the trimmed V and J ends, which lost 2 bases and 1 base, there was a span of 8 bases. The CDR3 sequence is CASSYLGGQETQYF. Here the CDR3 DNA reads TGTGCCAGCAGTTACCTGGGGGGCCAAGAGACCCAGTACTTC.

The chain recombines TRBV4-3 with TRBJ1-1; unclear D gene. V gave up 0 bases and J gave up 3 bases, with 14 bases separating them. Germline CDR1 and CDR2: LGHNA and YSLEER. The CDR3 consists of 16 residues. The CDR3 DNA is TGCGCCAGCAGCCAAGATCTTGACAATTGGGACACTGAAGCTTTCTTT. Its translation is CASSQDLDNWDTEAFF.

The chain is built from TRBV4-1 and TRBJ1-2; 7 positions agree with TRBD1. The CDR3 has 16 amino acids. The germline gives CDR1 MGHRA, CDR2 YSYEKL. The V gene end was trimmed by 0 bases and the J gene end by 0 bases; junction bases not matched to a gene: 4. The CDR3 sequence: CASSQDWDSTNYGYTF. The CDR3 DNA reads TGCGCCAGCAGCCAAGATTGGGACAGTACTAACTATGGCTACACCTTC.

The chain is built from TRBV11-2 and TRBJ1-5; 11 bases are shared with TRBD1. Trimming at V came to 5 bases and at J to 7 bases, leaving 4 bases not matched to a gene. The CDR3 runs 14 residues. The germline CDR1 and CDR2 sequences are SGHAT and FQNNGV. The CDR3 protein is CASSQGQGEQPQHF. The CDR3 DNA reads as TGTGCCAGCAGCCAGGGACAGGGGGAGCAGCCCCAGCATTTT. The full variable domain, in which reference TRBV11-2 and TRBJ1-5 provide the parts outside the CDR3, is EAGVAQSPRYKIIEKRQSVAFWCNPISGHATLYWYQQILGQGPKLLIQFQNNGVVDDSQLPKDRFSAERLKGVDSTLKIQPAKLEDSAVYLCASSQGQGEQPQHFGDGTRLSIL.

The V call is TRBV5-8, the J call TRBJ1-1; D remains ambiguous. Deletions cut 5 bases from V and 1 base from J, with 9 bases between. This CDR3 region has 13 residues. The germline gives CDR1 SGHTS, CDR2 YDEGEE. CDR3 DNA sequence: TGTGCCAGCAGATTATACCCGAACACTGAAGCTTTCTTT. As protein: CASRLYPNTEAFF.

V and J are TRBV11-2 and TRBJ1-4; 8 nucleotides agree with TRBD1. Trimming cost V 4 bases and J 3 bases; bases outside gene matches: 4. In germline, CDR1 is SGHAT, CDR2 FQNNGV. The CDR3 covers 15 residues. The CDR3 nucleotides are TGTGCCAGCAGCTGGCCAGGGGGCCCTAATGAAAAACTGTTTTTT. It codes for CASSWPGGPNEKLFF. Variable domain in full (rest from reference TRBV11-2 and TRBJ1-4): EAGVAQSPRYKIIEKRQSVAFWCNPISGHATLYWYQQILGQGPKLLIQFQNNGVVDDSQLPKDRFSAERLKGVDSTLKIQPAKLEDSAVYLCASSWPGGPNEKLFFGSGTQLSVL.

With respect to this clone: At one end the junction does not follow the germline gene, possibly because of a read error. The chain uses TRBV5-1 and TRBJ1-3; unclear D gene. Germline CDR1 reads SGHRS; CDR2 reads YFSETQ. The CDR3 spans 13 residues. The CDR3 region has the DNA TGCGCCAGCACTCTCGGCTCTGGAAGCACCATATATTTT. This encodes CASTLGSGSTIYF. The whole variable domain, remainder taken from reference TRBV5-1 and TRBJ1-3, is KAGVTQTPRYLIKTRGQQVTLSCSPISGHRSVSWYQQTPGQGLQFLFEYFSETQRNKGNFPGRFSGRQFSNSRSEMNVSTLELGDSALYLCASTLGSGSTIYFGEGSWLTVV.

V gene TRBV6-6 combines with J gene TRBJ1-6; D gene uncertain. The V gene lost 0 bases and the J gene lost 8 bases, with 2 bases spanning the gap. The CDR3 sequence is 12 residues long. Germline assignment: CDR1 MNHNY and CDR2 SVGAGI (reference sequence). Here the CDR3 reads CASSYSDSPLHF. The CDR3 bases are TGTGCCAGCAGTTACTCAGATTCACCCCTCCACTTT.

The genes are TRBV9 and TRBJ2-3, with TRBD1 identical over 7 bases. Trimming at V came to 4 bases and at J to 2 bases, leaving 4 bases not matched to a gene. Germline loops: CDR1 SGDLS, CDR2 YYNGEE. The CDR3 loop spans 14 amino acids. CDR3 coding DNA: TGTGCCAGCAGCCTCGGACAGGTCACAGATACGCAGTATTTT. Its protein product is CASSLGQVTDTQYF. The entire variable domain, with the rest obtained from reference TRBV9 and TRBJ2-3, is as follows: DSGVTQTPKHLITATGQRVTLRCSPRSGDLSVYWYQQSLDQGLQFLIQYYNGEERAKGNILERFSAQQFPDLHSELNLSSLELGDSALYFCASSLGQVTDTQYFGPGTRLTVL.

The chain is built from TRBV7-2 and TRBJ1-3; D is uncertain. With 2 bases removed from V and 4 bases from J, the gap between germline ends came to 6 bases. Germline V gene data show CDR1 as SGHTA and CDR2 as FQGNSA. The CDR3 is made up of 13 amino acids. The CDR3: CASSLLSGNTIYF. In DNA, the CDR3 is TGTGCCAGCAGCTTACTCAGCGGAAACACCATATATTTT.

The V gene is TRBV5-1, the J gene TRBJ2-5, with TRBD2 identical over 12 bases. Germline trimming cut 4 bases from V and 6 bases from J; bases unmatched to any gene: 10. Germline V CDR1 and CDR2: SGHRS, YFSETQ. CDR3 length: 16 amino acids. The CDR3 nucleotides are TGCGCCAGCAGCCCGAGACTAGCGGGGGAGGCGAAGACCCAGTACTTC. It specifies CASSPRLAGEAKTQYF.

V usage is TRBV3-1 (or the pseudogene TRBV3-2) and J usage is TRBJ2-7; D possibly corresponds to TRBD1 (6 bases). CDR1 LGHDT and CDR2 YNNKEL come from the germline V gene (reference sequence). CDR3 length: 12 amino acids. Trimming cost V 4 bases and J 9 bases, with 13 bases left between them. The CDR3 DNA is TGTGCCAGCAGCCGAGGGGGAAACGGGCAGTACTTC. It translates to CASSRGGNGQYF.

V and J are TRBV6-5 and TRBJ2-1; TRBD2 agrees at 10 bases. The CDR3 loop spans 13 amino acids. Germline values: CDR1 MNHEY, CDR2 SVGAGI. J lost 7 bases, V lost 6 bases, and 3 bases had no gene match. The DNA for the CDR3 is TGTGCCAGCAGGCCGGGACTAGCGAATGAGCAGTTCTTC. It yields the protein CASRPGLANEQFF.

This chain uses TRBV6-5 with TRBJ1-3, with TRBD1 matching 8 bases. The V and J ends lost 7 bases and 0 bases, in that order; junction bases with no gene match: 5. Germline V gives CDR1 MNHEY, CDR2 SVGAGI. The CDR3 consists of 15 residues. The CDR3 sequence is CASTRDRSSGNTIYF. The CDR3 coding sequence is TGTGCCAGCACCCGGGACAGGTCCTCTGGAAACACCATATATTTT.

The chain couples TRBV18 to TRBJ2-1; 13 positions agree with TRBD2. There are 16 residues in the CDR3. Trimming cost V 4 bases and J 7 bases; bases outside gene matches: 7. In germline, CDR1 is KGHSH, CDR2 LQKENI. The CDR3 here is CASSRTSGGLGNEQFF. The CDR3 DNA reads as TGTGCCAGCTCACGGACTAGCGGGGGCCTTGGGAATGAGCAGTTCTTC.

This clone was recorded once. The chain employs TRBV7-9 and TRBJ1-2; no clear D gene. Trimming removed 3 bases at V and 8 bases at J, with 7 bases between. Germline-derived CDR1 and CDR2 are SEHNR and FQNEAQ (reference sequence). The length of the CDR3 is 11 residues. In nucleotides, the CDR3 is TGTGCCAGCAGCTTGCTCGAAGGCTACACCTTC. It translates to CASSLLEGYTF.

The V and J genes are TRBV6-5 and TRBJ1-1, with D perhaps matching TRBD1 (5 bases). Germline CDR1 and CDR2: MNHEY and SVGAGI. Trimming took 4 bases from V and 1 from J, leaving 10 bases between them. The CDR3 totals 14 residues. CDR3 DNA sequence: TGTGCCAGCAGTTCCCGACAGCGGAACACTGAAGCTTTCTTT. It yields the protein CASSSRQRNTEAFF.

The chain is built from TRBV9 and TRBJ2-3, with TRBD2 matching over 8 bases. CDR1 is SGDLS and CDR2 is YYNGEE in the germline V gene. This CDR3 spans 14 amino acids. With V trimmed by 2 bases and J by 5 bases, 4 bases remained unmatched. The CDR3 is CASSVGLGLDTQYF. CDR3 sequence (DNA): TGTGCCAGCAGCGTGGGACTAGGTTTAGATACGCAGTATTTT. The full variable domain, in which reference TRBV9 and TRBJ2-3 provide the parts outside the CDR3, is DSGVTQTPKHLITATGQRVTLRCSPRSGDLSVYWYQQSLDQGLQFLIQYYNGEERAKGNILERFSAQQFPDLHSELNLSSLELGDSALYFCASSVGLGLDTQYFGPGTRLTVL.

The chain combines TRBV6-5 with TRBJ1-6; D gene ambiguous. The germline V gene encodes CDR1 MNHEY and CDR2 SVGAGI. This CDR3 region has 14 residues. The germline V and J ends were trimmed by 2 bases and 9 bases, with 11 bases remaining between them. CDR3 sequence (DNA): TGTGCCAGCAGTTACGTGGGGATTAGTTCACCCCTCCACTTT. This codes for CASSYVGISSPLHF.

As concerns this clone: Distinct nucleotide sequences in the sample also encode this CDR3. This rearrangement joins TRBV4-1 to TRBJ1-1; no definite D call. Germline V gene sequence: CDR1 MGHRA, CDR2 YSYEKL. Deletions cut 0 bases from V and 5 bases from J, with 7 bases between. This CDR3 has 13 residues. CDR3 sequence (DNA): TGCGCCAGCAGCCAAGATTTAGGGACTGAAGCTTTCTTT. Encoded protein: CASSQDLGTEAFF.

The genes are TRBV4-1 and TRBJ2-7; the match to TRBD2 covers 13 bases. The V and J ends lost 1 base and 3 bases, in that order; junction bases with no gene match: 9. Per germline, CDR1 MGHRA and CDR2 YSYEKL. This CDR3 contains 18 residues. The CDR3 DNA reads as TGCGCCAGCAGCCAAGGGACTAGCGGGGGCCTTCAGCTCTACGAGCAGTACTTC. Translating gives CASSQGTSGGLQLYEQYF.

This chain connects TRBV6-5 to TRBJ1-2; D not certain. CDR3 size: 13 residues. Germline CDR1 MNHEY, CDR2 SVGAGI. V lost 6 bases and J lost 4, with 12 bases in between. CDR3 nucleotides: TGTGCCAGCAGGTCCGAGGAATTCTATGGCTACACCTTC. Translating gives CASRSEEFYGYTF.

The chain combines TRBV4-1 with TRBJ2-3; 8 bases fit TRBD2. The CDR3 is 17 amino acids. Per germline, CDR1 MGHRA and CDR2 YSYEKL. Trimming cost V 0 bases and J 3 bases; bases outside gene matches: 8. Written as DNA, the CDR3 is TGCGCCAGCAGCCAAGATCCGCCAGCGGGGGTAACAGATACGCAGTATTTT. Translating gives CASSQDPPAGVTDTQYF.

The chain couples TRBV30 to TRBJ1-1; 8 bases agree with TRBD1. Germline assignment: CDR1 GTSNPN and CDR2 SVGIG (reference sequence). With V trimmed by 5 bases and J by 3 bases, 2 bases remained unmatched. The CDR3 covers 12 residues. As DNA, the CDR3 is TGTGCCTGGGGACAGGGACACACTGAAGCTTTCTTT. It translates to CAWGQGHTEAFF.

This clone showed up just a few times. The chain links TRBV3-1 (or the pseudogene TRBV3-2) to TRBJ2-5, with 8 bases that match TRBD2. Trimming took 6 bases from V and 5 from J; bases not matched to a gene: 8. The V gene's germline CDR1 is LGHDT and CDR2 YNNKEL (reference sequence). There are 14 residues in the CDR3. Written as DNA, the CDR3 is TGTGCCAGCAGACCGAGCGGGGGTAGGGAGACCCAGTACTTC. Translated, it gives CASRPSGGRETQYF.

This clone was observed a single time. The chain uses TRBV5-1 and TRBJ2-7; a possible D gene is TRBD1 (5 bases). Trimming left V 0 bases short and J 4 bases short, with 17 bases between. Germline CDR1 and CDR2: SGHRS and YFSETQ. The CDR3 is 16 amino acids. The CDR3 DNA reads TGCGCCAGCAGCTTGGCCCTAGGACAACCGATTTACGAGCAGTACTTC. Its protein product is CASSLALGQPIYEQYF.

In DNA, the CDR3 is TGCAGCGTGTTAAACACTGAAGCTTTCTTT. This codes for CSVLNTEAFF. The chain employs TRBV29-1 and TRBJ1-1, with D unclear. Deletions cut 6 bases from V and 2 bases from J, with 4 bases between. Germline CDR1 and CDR2: SQVTM and ANQGSEA. The CDR3 covers 10 residues.